The subject of this entry is one T cell receptor beta chain. This clonotype is hyperexpanded (1% or more) in its sample. No much larger clone exists at a distance of one base, and base qualities are not known. After labeling with CellTrace CFSE, PBMCs were cultured for about 6 days in RPMI containing about 8.3% human serum along with peptide pools, each at 1 ug/mL. On a BD FACSAria, proliferating CD4 T cells were sorted without fixation as live CD56-CD19-CD16-CD3+CD4+ CFSE-low cells. The enrolled adults were healthy, and microneutralization screening showed them to be seronegative for ZIKV, JEV, YFV, DENV and WNV. The samples were drawn from a phase 1 trial of an alum-adjuvanted Zika purified-inactivated virus (ZPIV) vaccine that was randomized, double-blinded and placebo-controlled. Peripheral blood mononuclear cells were isolated using a standard procedure and then kept frozen in liquid nitrogen until they were used.

The data derive from a study of Japanese encephalitis immunity and Zika vaccine responses (dated by TCRdb to about 2021). Regarding the study in general: Three 5.0 ug doses of alum-adjuvanted ZPIV were administered to included participants at weeks 0, 4 and 28. A two-dose regimen of JEV vaccine (IXIARO), with doses given 28 days apart, was administered to some 12 participants two to three months before the first ZPIV dose. Approximately twelve participants received one dose of YFV vaccine (YF-VAX) before ZPIV, and nine or ten participants were flavivirus-naive. For TCR sequencing, roughly six representative participants were selected from each pre-vaccination group, and samples were taken at week 0 (after pre-vaccination, before ZPIV) and at week 52. TCR repertoires were also analyzed from a few flavivirus-naive individuals at weeks 2, 6 and 52 after starting ZPIV vaccination. Stimulations used ZIKV structural-protein peptide pools split into flavivirus-conserved and non-conserved sets, or JEV or YFV peptides matching the pre-vaccination. The ZIKV peptides, 15-mers that overlapped by 11 residues, were chosen for containing NetMHCpan/NetMHCII-predicted epitopes with affinity below 50 nM. The study tested whether CD4 T cell responses to the Zika vaccine were shaped by prior Japanese encephalitis virus (JEV) or yellow fever virus (YFV) vaccination.

CDR1 and CDR2 were assigned from the germline V gene as SQVTM and ANQGSEA. The junction shows trimming of 4 bases on V and 4 bases on J, and the gene matches do not reach 0 bases of it. The CDR3 runs 11 residues from the cysteine to the phenylalanine. This entry keeps only the CDR3 DNA: 33 bases, framed from base 1. Library method: 5' RACE. Before sequencing, the TCRbeta libraries were pooled in proportion to the number of cells sorted for each library. RNAzol RT was used to extract total RNA from the sorted cells, and cDNA was then synthesized using an oligo(dT) primer together with a template-switching oligo. The TCRbeta V-CDR3-J region was amplified by PCR between a SMARTer oligo primer and a TCRbeta constant-region primer using Kapa HiFi. Illumina adaptors and sample-specific index barcodes were added in a second PCR, followed by HighPrep bead cleanup and Bioanalyzer confirmation of a band of roughly 650 bp. Libraries were sequenced on an Illumina MiSeq with 2x151 bp paired-end reads. Under the source paper's analysis protocol: Reads were demultiplexed with an in-house Java program, and TCRbeta annotations were assigned and clonotypes were counted with MiXCR. To assess repertoire overlap, Morisita-Horn indices from the R package vegan were used, along with UPGMA clustering and Circos plots of recurring clonotypes. Shannon diversity and richness were normalized to the highest possible value given the input cell numbers, yielding values from 0 to 1. CDR3beta sequences were aligned with MUSCLE, distances computed with SeqinR, and multidimensional scaling plotted in R. TCRdb trimmed the raw reads at Q25, called clones with MiXCR and kept productive beta chains. Identical CDR3 proteins give one entry, which carries the most common genes and DNA. The V and J calls, along with clone size, are taken from TCRdb and not from the paper's own processing. The sample table on file contains some 91 distinct CDR3 sequences.

Study-wide conclusions, independent of this receptor: The analysis was restricted to a subset of trial participants with three doses and adequate samples, and the entire vaccinated cohort was not analyzed. In JEV-pre-vaccinated donors, the repertoire richness of CD4 T cells responding to conserved ZIKV epitopes decreased significantly after ZPIV. JEV-pre-vaccinated donors showed higher repertoire similarity across time-points and stimulations than YFV-pre-vaccinated donors, indicating more clonotypes common to ZIKV and JEV stimulation. The individual peptides behind the cross-reactive responses were not identified because limits on sample size made peptide-pool deconvolution impossible. Only a few individuals showed CD8 T cell responses to ZIKV peptide pools, and those responses were very low in magnitude. Samples clustered by participant with no similarity between individuals, suggesting no public TCRs were detected.

The chain employs TRBV29-1 and TRBJ2-5; 7 junctional bases match TRBD1. This TCR was recovered from an adult man who received an inactivated Zika virus vaccine. Material: antigen-activated CD4+ T cells from blood, cultured, obtained during a Zika inactivated vaccine study. The CDR3 in this case is CSVGDRETQYF. The nucleotides read TGCAGCGTTGGGGACAGAGAGACCCAGTACTTC.